This TCR beta chain was retrieved from a study of CD8 T cells in Susac syndrome. Roughly 0.45 to 1 ug RNA was reverse transcribed with random hexamers. MiXCR was run by TCRdb on the immunoSEQ multiplex PCR reads, yielding one entry per CDR3 protein. The repertoire holds more than 250,000 distinct CDR3 sequences, with roughly 94% as singletons. V shed 5 bases, J shed 0 bases, and the junction held 9 bases outside the gene matches. The CDR3 has 16 amino acids. The material sequenced was CD4+ T cells from PBMCs. This clonotype originated in a human donor with multiple sclerosis. This sequence joins TRBV12-3 or TRBV12-4 and TRBJ2-7; 8 bases align to TRBD2. The CDR3 DNA reads TGTGCCAGCAGTCAACGAGCGGGAGCTATCTCCTACGAGCAGTACTTC. Translation gives CASSQRAGAISYEQYF.